The clone carrying this TCR beta chain was observed at least ten times. These data originate in a study of T-cell reconstitution after alpha-beta-depleted transplantation in children. Germline V gives CDR1 DFQATT, CDR2 SNEGSKA (reference sequence). V was clipped by 6 bases and J by 2 bases, with 20 bases between them. CDR3 length: 15 amino acids. It was with unique molecular identifiers that the TCRbeta library was prepared. TCRdb redid the calling of the PCR reads with MiXCR, one entry per CDR3 protein. The sample comprises about 110,000 distinct CDR3 sequences, 9% to 12% of which are singletons, and more than 7% rests with the top ten.

This sequence joins TRBV20-1 and TRBJ2-7, with TRBD1 as a possible D gene (6 bases). The origin of this receptor is a human donor who donated a stem cell graft to a child with acute lymphoblastic leukemia. The source material was PBMCs from the stem cell graft donor, sampled from the stem cell graft. The CDR3 region has the DNA TGCAGTGCCCGGTTCCCCGAGACAGGAACCTACGAGCAGTACTTC. It specifies CSARFPETGTYEQYF.